Below, one T cell receptor (beta chain) is given with its context. Its target is not known. Trimming took 5 bases from V and 0 from J; bases not matched to a gene: 4. The CDR3 loop spans 15 amino acids. Germline-derived CDR1 and CDR2 are SGHVS and FQNEAQ. Profiling relied on immunoSEQ multiplex PCR, and the TCRdb table lists in-frame clones only, not all of them. This sample has over a million clones, with roughly 75% found just once. The data were obtained in a study of shared clonotypes between healthy human individuals. Study-level results: Generally, naive subsets came out with larger estimated richness than memory subsets.

The chain uses TRBV7-8 and TRBJ2-1; 7 positions agree with TRBD1. This TCR was sampled from a man younger than 35 in good health. Sequenced sample: memory CD4+ T cells sorted from blood. Subset here: CD45RA-negative fraction. The CDR3 reads CASSEGASSYNEQFF. CDR3 bases: TGTGCCAGCAGCGAGGGGGCGAGCTCCTACAATGAGCAGTTCTTC.